What follows are 7 T cell receptor beta chains derived from one specimen sequenced in a study of blood T cell repertoires in COVID-19. The protocol was immunoSEQ multiplex PCR, while the TCRdb copy is restricted to in-frame clones and leaves out a portion. Found here are a few hundred thousand clones, about 86% of them singletons; the top ten hold 3.4%. The sample taken for sequencing was PBMCs or T cells enriched from blood (not recorded which). The receptor source for this set is a man over 45 who had recovered from COVID-19.

The rearrangement joins TRBV7-3 to TRBJ1-6, with unresolved D. Germline V gene data show CDR1 as SGHTA and CDR2 as FQGTGA. The CDR3 totals 16 residues. V lost 2 bases and J lost 0, with 8 bases in between. CDR3 in amino acids: CASSLEGTSYNSPLHF. The CDR3 coding sequence is TGTGCCAGCAGCTTAGAGGGAACCTCCTATAATTCACCCCTCCACTTT.

This chain links TRBV19 with TRBJ1-5; no clear D. The germline V gene encodes CDR1 LNHDA and CDR2 SQIVND (reference sequence). The CDR3 is 13 amino acids. V was pared by 3 bases and J by 10 bases, with 13 bases between. Here the CDR3 reads CASSIGLTVPQHF. CDR3 nucleotides: TGTGCCAGTAGTATCGGACTGACGGTTCCCCAGCATTTT.

This sequence joins TRBV27 and TRBJ2-2, with D possibly matching TRBD1 (6 bases). From germline, CDR1 is MNHEY and CDR2 SMNVEV (reference sequence). V shed 5 bases and J shed 1 base, with 11 bases lying between them. The CDR3 loop spans 15 amino acids. CDR3 amino acids: CASSTGHLNTGELFF. The CDR3 DNA reads as TGTGCCAGCAGTACGGGACACCTGAACACCGGGGAGCTGTTTTTT.

This chain joins TRBV27 and TRBJ1-1; 8 nucleotides match TRBD1. CDR1 MNHEY and CDR2 SMNVEV come from the germline V gene (reference sequence). The CDR3 is 14 amino acids. J was trimmed by 3 bases and V by 9 bases; bases with no gene match: 9. CDR3 bases: TGTGCCAGTACCAGAATGACAGGGGACACTGAAGCTTTCTTT. Its translation: CASTRMTGDTEAFF.

J is TRBJ2-5 and V is TRBV5-1; the match to TRBD2 covers 14 bases. The CDR3 totals 15 residues. Germline CDR1 SGHRS, CDR2 YFSETQ. V lost 4 bases to trimming and J lost 4 bases; unmatched junction nucleotides: 3. CDR3 DNA: TGCGCCAGCAGCCCAGGACTAGCGGGAGGAGAGACCCAGTACTTC. Protein product: CASSPGLAGGETQYF.

This clone was recorded only once. The chain couples TRBV5-1 to TRBJ2-7; TRBD2 might be the D (6 bases). The CDR3 totals 13 residues. The germline V gene has CDR1 SGHRS and CDR2 YFSETQ. Trimming removed 4 bases at V and 5 bases at J, with 13 bases between. CDR3 region: CASSPTSSHEQYF. For the CDR3, the DNA is TGCGCCAGCAGCCCGACTAGTTCGCACGAGCAGTACTTC. Variable domain in full (rest from reference TRBV5-1 and TRBJ2-7): KAGVTQTPRYLIKTRGQQVTLSCSPISGHRSVSWYQQTPGQGLQFLFEYFSETQRNKGNFPGRFSGRQFSNSRSEMNVSTLELGDSALYLCASSPTSSHEQYFGPGTRLTVT.

The chain employs TRBV24-1 and TRBJ2-3; 9 bases map to TRBD2. The CDR3 has 17 residues. Germline assignment: CDR1 KGHDR and CDR2 SFDVKD. The junction had 14 bases not matched to a gene; V was cut back by 7 bases and J by 4 bases. CDR3 protein: CATRPTAAGGRADTQYF. The DNA of the CDR3 is TGTGCCACCAGACCCACCGCTGCGGGGGGGCGCGCAGATACGCAGTATTTT.